This entry lists 5 T cell receptor beta chains sequenced from one sample in a study of monozygotic twins with inflammatory bowel disease. TCRdb derives one entry per CDR3 protein from the 5' RACE reads, leaving out DNA. The listing records roughly 320,000 distinct CDR3 sequences. Sequenced: blood. These receptor sequences come from a human donor with ulcerative colitis or Crohn's disease, or a healthy co-twin of an affected twin (not recorded which).

V and J are TRBV5-1 and TRBJ1-2. CDR3 length equals 15 residues. Germline lookup yields CDR1 SGHRS and CDR2 YFSETQ. CDR3 protein: CASSFGDTFNYGYTF.

The rearrangement joins TRBV28 to TRBJ2-7; TCRdb reports TRBD1, a call that lacks DNA to check it against. The CDR3 totals 14 residues. CDR1 MDHEN and CDR2 SYDVKM come from the germline V gene. CDR3 region: CASSFTGDAYEQYF.

The chain carries TRBV5-1 and TRBJ2-2; TCRdb names TRBD1, which stays unverified in the absence of DNA. The CDR3 is 15 residues long. CDR1 and CDR2 from the germline V gene are SGHRS and YFSETQ. CDR3 amino acids: CASSGRQGNTGELFF.

This chain links TRBV10-3 with TRBJ2-7. The CDR3 contains 15 residues. Looked up from germline, CDR1 is ENHRY and CDR2 is SYGVKD. CDR3 sequence reads: CAISEEDSGSYEQYF.

The CDR3 here is CASSTKPGTGGFGYTF. The chain uses TRBV7-3 and TRBJ1-2; checking the TCRdb D call of TRBD1 is not possible without DNA. This CDR3 spans 16 amino acids. CDR1 is SGHTA and CDR2 is FQGTGA in the germline V gene.